Each of the 16 T cell receptor beta chains below was sequenced from the same sample in a study of T cells in narcolepsy. Profiled with immunoSEQ multiplex PCR; TCRdb holds only in-frame clones, not every one. Among under 30,000 clones listed, roughly 74% were seen once. Sample: CD45RA- memory CD4+ T cells from PBMCs. The receptors originated from a human donor with narcolepsy.

The chain carries TRBV27 and TRBJ1-2; D may be TRBD1 (6 bases). The germline V gene encodes CDR1 MNHEY and CDR2 SMNVEV (reference sequence). Between the trimmed V and J ends, which lost 6 bases and 0 bases, there was a span of 14 bases. The CDR3 is made up of 15 amino acids. DNA of the CDR3: TGTGCCAGCAGGCCCGGACAGCGAGCTAACTATGGCTACACCTTC. Translating it yields CASRPGQRANYGYTF.

Worth noting for this clone: The sample carries other DNA sequences with the same CDR3. The chain joins TRBV7-9 to TRBJ1-1; D is ambiguous. There are 12 residues in the CDR3. Germline V CDR1 and CDR2: SEHNR, FQNEAQ (reference sequence). The V end lost 1 base, the J end lost 0 bases, and 0 bases lay between the germline ends. CDR3: CASSLVNTEAFF. The CDR3 DNA reads TGTGCCAGCAGCTTAGTGAACACTGAAGCTTTCTTT.

This chain links TRBV29-1 with TRBJ1-1; D call uncertain. Germline V gene sequence: CDR1 SQVTM, CDR2 ANQGSEA. V dropped 6 bases and J dropped 4 bases, with 12 bases sitting between them. This CDR3 is built from 12 residues. This CDR3 is CSVEYGSTEAFF. CDR3 bases: TGCAGCGTAGAGTACGGGTCCACTGAAGCTTTCTTT.

The chain carries TRBV13 and TRBJ1-4; D unclear. Trimming took 5 bases from V and 2 from J, leaving 18 bases between them. This CDR3 is 17 amino acids long. Germline CDR1 and CDR2: PRHDT and FYEKMQ (reference sequence). CDR3 protein: CASSAREGVKTNEKLFF. The CDR3 DNA reads as TGTGCCAGCAGCGCCCGCGAGGGAGTGAAGACTAATGAAAAACTGTTTTTT.

The gene calls are TRBV6-1 and TRBJ1-1; TRBD1 matches at 9 bases. V lost 1 base and J lost 12; bases outside the gene matches: 6. The CDR3 length is 13 residues. Germline V gene sequence: CDR1 MNHNS, CDR2 SASEGT. The CDR3 is CASSEEKGTGSFF. DNA for the CDR3: TGTGCCAGCAGTGAAGAGAAAGGGACAGGGTCTTTCTTT.

This clone showed up just a few times. This chain uses TRBV14 with TRBJ2-1; D is ambiguous. V dropped 0 bases and J dropped 1 base, with 13 bases sitting between them. The germline gives CDR1 SGHDN, CDR2 FVKESK. There are 17 residues in the CDR3. The CDR3 region is CASSQEDGWISYNEQFF. The CDR3 DNA reads as TGTGCCAGCAGCCAAGAGGACGGGTGGATATCCTACAATGAGCAGTTCTTC.

The chain employs TRBV9 and TRBJ1-1; D perhaps matches TRBD1 (6 bases). CDR3 length: 15 residues. Trimming took 2 bases from V and 2 from J, leaving 13 bases between them. Germline V lookup: CDR1 SGDLS, CDR2 YYNGEE. The DNA for the CDR3 is TGTGCCAGCAGCGTCCTGACAGGCCCCAACACTGAAGCTTTCTTT. This sequence encodes CASSVLTGPNTEAFF. Drawing the rest from reference TRBV9 and TRBJ1-1, the complete variable domain is DSGVTQTPKHLITATGQRVTLRCSPRSGDLSVYWYQQSLDQGLQFLIQYYNGEERAKGNILERFSAQQFPDLHSELNLSSLELGDSALYFCASSVLTGPNTEAFFGQGTRLTVV.

V is TRBV18 and J is TRBJ2-7, with 7 bases that match TRBD2. CDR1 is KGHSH, CDR2 LQKENI, per germline. This CDR3 is 16 amino acids long. Trimming removed 2 bases from V and 4 bases from J; junction bases left unmatched: 11. CDR3 region: CASSPWAGLGYYEQYF. CDR3 sequence (DNA): TGTGCCAGCTCACCATGGGCCGGACTAGGATATTACGAGCAGTACTTC. The entire variable domain, with the rest obtained from reference TRBV18 and TRBJ2-7, is as follows: NAGVMQNPRHLVRRRGQEARLRCSPMKGHSHVYWYRQLPEEGLKFMVYLQKENIIDESGMPKERFSAEFPKEGPSILRIQQVVRGDSAAYFCASSPWAGLGYYEQYFGPGTRLTVT.

This chain uses TRBV30 with TRBJ1-2; D remains unclear. CDR3 length: 16 amino acids. V dropped 0 bases and J dropped 4 bases, with 18 bases sitting between them. Germline V gene sequence: CDR1 GTSNPN, CDR2 SVGIG (reference sequence). The CDR3 loop is CAWSVSSRGGGYGYTF. As DNA, the CDR3 is TGTGCCTGGAGTGTAAGCAGCCGGGGAGGCGGCTATGGCTACACCTTC.

The J gene is TRBJ1-2, the V gene TRBV29-1; no clear D. The CDR3 loop spans 13 amino acids. The V end lost 5 bases, the J end lost 8 bases, and 18 bases lay between the germline ends. Germline V gene lookup returns CDR1 SQVTM and CDR2 ANQGSEA. CDR3 sequence: CSVPGLPLGGYTF. DNA of the CDR3: TGCAGCGTTCCCGGGCTCCCCTTAGGGGGCTACACCTTC.

The chain recombines TRBV6-5 with TRBJ1-1, with TRBD1 as a possible D gene (5 bases). This CDR3 is 12 amino acids long. V lost 6 bases and J 8 bases, leaving 13 bases between the germline ends. Germline V gives CDR1 MNHEY, CDR2 SVGAGI. The CDR3 loop is CASRRNRIEAFF. The CDR3 region has the DNA TGTGCCAGCAGAAGAAACAGGATCGAAGCTTTCTTT.

This clone was observed once. The rearrangement joins TRBV18 to TRBJ1-1, with no clear D. The ends were cut back, 2 bases at V and 5 bases at J, with 9 bases in the middle. CDR1 and CDR2 from the germline V gene are KGHSH and LQKENI. The CDR3 sequence is 13 residues long. DNA for the CDR3: TGTGCCAGCTCACCAATCTTTAAGACTGAAGCTTTCTTT. It specifies CASSPIFKTEAFF. Together with reference TRBV18 and TRBJ1-1, the CDR3 gives the full variable domain: NAGVMQNPRHLVRRRGQEARLRCSPMKGHSHVYWYRQLPEEGLKFMVYLQKENIIDESGMPKERFSAEFPKEGPSILRIQQVVRGDSAAYFCASSPIFKTEAFFGQGTRLTVV.

The genes are TRBV10-1 and TRBJ2-5, with TRBD1 matching over 8 bases. Germline CDR1 and CDR2: WNHNN and SYGVQD (reference sequence). The CDR3 is 16 residues long. V lost 5 bases and J lost 5; bases outside the gene matches: 13. In nucleotides, the CDR3 is TGCGCCAGCAGTCTCCAGGGGGCGAAGATTGCGGAGACCCAGTACTTC. Protein sequence: CASSLQGAKIAETQYF.

V gene TRBV7-2 combines with J gene TRBJ1-1, with D unresolved. Germline V gives CDR1 SGHTA, CDR2 FQGNSA. The germline V and J ends were trimmed by 1 base and 4 bases, with 7 bases remaining between them. CDR3 size: 13 residues. This chain's CDR3 is CASSLGEGTEAFF. The CDR3 DNA reads as TGTGCCAGCAGCTTAGGGGAGGGCACTGAAGCTTTCTTT.

This rearrangement joins TRBV6-6 to TRBJ1-5; TRBD1 agrees at 8 bases. Germline CDR1 reads MNHNY; CDR2 reads SVGAGI (reference sequence). This CDR3 comprises 13 residues. The ends lost 5 bases at V and 5 bases at J; junction bases unmatched: 2. CDR3 nucleotide sequence: TGTGCCAGCAGTAACAGGGGGGATCAGCCCCAGCATTTT. Encoded protein: CASSNRGDQPQHF.

This chain links TRBV7-9 with TRBJ2-5; D possibly corresponds to TRBD2 (7 bases). The CDR3 is 16 residues long. Trimming took off 5 bases at V and 5 bases at J, with 21 bases between the two ends. Germline V lookup: CDR1 SEHNR, CDR2 FQNEAQ (reference sequence). The CDR3 DNA reads as TGTGCCAGCAGCCGAGGGAGGGGGGGGAAGCTGGAGACCCAGTACTTC. Translation gives CASSRGRGGKLETQYF.